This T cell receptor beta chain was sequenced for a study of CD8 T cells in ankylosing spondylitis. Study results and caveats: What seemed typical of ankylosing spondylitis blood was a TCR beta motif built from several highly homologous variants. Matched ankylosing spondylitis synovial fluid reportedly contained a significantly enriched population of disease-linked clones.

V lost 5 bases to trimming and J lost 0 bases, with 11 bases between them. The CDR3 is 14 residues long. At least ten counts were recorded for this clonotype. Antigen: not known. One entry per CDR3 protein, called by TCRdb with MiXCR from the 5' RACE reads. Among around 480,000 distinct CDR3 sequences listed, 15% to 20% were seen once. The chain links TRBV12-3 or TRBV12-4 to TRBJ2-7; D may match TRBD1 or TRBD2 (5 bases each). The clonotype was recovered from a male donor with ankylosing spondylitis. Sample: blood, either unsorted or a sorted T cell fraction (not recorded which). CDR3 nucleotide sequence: TGTGCCAGCAGTCCCCGGGGCCCCTCCTACGAGCAGTACTTC. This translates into CASSPRGPSYEQYF.